Below are 32 T cell receptor beta chains sequenced from a single sample in a study of T cell responses to AZD1222 COVID-19 vaccine. TCRdb's copy holds only in-frame clones and misses some; the assay was immunoSEQ multiplex PCR. In the table there are tens of thousands of clones, about 86% of which are singletons. The specimen comprised peripheral blood, sampled 28 days after the second AZD1222 dose. All receptors derive from an adult who received the AZD1222 COVID-19 vaccine.

This chain uses TRBV5-8 with TRBJ1-1; D perhaps matches TRBD1 (5 bases). The CDR3 runs to 16 residues. Germline CDR1 SGHTS, CDR2 YDEGEE. The ends were cut back, 0 bases at V and 5 bases at J, with 17 bases in the middle. In DNA form, the CDR3 reads TGTGCCAGCAGCTTGGGGCAGGGTTTAATGGCTACTGAAGCTTTCTTT. It translates to CASSLGQGLMATEAFF.

The chain recombines TRBV9 with TRBJ2-3; D perhaps matches TRBD2 (7 bases). Germline V gene sequence: CDR1 SGDLS, CDR2 YYNGEE. Trimming took off 4 bases at V and 5 bases at J, with 14 bases between the two ends. The CDR3 has 14 amino acids. The CDR3 nucleotides are TGTGCCAGCAGCATGGGGGGGCAGGTAGATACGCAGTATTTT. Amino acids: CASSMGGQVDTQYF.

The chain links TRBV5-1 to TRBJ1-2; no firm D call. CDR3 length equals 14 residues. CDR1 and CDR2 (germline): SGHRS, YFSETQ. V was pared by 0 bases and J by 8 bases, with 14 bases between. CDR3 nucleotides: TGCGCCAGCAGCTTGGGTACAGTGGGTCAGGGCTACACCTTC. It translates to CASSLGTVGQGYTF.

This clone was detected a few times. V is TRBV6-5 and J is TRBJ1-3; 7 bases agree with TRBD1. CDR3 length equals 15 residues. Germline values: CDR1 MNHEY, CDR2 SVGAGI. The ends lost 9 bases at V and 2 bases at J; junction bases unmatched: 10. CDR3 in DNA: TGTGCCAGGGGGCGGGACAGTGGTACTGGAAACACCATATATTTT. The encoded protein is CARGRDSGTGNTIYF.

The chain joins TRBV19 to TRBJ2-2, with D hard to call. The CDR3 spans 13 residues. The V gene lost 7 bases and the J gene lost 1 base, with 7 bases spanning the gap. The germline V gene has CDR1 LNHDA and CDR2 SQIVND (reference sequence). CDR3 loop: CASTKGNTGELFF. The CDR3 DNA is TGTGCCAGTACCAAGGGGAACACCGGGGAGCTGTTTTTT.

The rearrangement uses TRBV7-2 and TRBJ1-5, with a weak D call TRBD1 (6 bases). V lost 9 bases to trimming and J lost 5 bases, with 17 bases between them. Germline V gene lookup returns CDR1 SGHTA and CDR2 FQGNSA. The CDR3 sequence is 14 residues long. The DNA of the CDR3 is TGTGCCAGTAACCCTGGCTACAGGGATCAGCCCCAGCATTTT. It translates to CASNPGYRDQPQHF.

V and J are TRBV7-2 and TRBJ2-3; 9 bases align to TRBD2. The CDR3 loop spans 16 amino acids. Unmatched junction bases numbered 4, after V lost 1 base and J lost 2 bases. Germline loops: CDR1 SGHTA, CDR2 FQGNSA. CDR3 bases: TGTGCCAGCAGCTTAGGAGCGGGAGGTGCCACAGATACGCAGTATTTT. This sequence encodes CASSLGAGGATDTQYF. Supplemented by reference TRBV7-2 and TRBJ2-3, the full variable domain reads GAGVSQSPSNKVTEKGKDVELRCDPISGHTALYWYRQSLGQGLEFLIYFQGNSAPDKSGLPSDRFSAERTGGSVSTLTIQRTQQEDSAVYLCASSLGAGGATDTQYFGPGTRLTVL.

On this clone: Compared with germline, one end of the junction differs, possibly owing to a read error. This chain uses TRBV2 with TRBJ2-7; 7 bases are a match to TRBD1. The CDR3 loop spans 12 amino acids. CDR1 SNHLY and CDR2 FYNNEI come from the germline V gene. The CDR3 loop is CASSIMGTVGDF. CDR3 nucleotides: TGTGCCAGCAGTATTATGGGGACAGTGGGGGACTTC.

As DNA, the CDR3 is TGTGCCAGCAGCCCCCCGATGGAGTCGAAGCAGTACTTC. It is translated as CASSPPMESKQYF. This chain joins TRBV7-2 and TRBJ2-7; D is unresolved. There are 13 residues in the CDR3. Trimming pared 5 bases from V and 8 bases from J, leaving 16 bases between. Germline lookup yields CDR1 SGHTA and CDR2 FQGNSA.

The genes are TRBV30 and TRBJ2-2; TRBD2 is a possible D gene (6 bases). The CDR3 is 13 residues long. CDR1 is GTSNPN and CDR2 is SVGIG in the germline V gene (reference sequence). Trimming removed 4 bases from V and 8 bases from J, with 14 bases in between. CDR3 sequence: CAWTPSGVGELFF. In nucleotides, the CDR3 is TGTGCCTGGACCCCCTCGGGGGTGGGGGAGCTGTTTTTT.

The rearrangement uses TRBV6-2 or TRBV6-3 and TRBJ1-6; D call uncertain. This CDR3 has 13 residues. Trimming took 6 bases from V and 9 from J, leaving 12 bases between them. Germline V gene lookup returns CDR1 MNHEY and CDR2 SVGEGT. The CDR3, as DNA: TGTGCCAGCAGCGGGATCCCTGGTTCACCCCTCCACTTT. Translation gives CASSGIPGSPLHF.

The chain carries TRBV5-6 and TRBJ1-2; no clear D gene. The ends were cut back, 5 bases at V and 8 bases at J, with 13 bases in the middle. The germline gives CDR1 SGHDT, CDR2 YYEEEE. The CDR3 runs to 12 residues. The CDR3 nucleotides read TGTGCCAGCAGGGGAGAGATAGGGGGCTACACCTTC. Protein sequence: CASRGEIGGYTF.

The rearrangement joins TRBV19 to TRBJ2-1, with 7 bases identical to TRBD2. Germline trimming cut 5 bases from V and 3 bases from J; bases unmatched to any gene: 7. The CDR3 spans 15 residues. Germline assignment: CDR1 LNHDA and CDR2 SQIVND (reference sequence). CDR3 protein: CASSLKAGLYNEQFF. As DNA, the CDR3 is TGTGCCAGTAGTTTAAAAGCGGGACTCTACAATGAGCAGTTCTTC.

The chain links TRBV11-2 to TRBJ2-5, with D tentatively TRBD1 (6 bases). This CDR3 has 13 residues. V lost 4 bases to trimming and J lost 5 bases, with 11 bases between them. Germline-derived CDR1 and CDR2 are SGHAT and FQNNGV. CDR3 in amino acids: CASSWPGEETQYF. The CDR3 nucleotides read TGTGCCAGCAGCTGGCCAGGGGAGGAGACCCAGTACTTC.

The rearrangement links TRBV18 to TRBJ2-1, with a weak D call TRBD2 (7 bases). The CDR3 covers 16 residues. Trimming removed 0 bases at V and 5 bases at J, with 14 bases between. Germline V gives CDR1 KGHSH, CDR2 LQKENI. CDR3 sequence reads: CASSPPKAGAHNEQFF. Here the CDR3 DNA reads TGTGCCAGCTCACCACCCAAGGCGGGGGCGCACAATGAGCAGTTCTTC.

This clone came up once. The CDR3 protein is CASSPTGGADTQYF. The CDR3 coding sequence is TGTGCCAGTAGCCCGACAGGGGGGGCAGATACGCAGTATTTT. This chain uses TRBV19 with TRBJ2-3; 9 positions agree with TRBD1. Trimming took 6 bases from V and 4 from J; bases not matched to a gene: 5. This CDR3 is built from 14 residues. Germline CDR1 LNHDA, CDR2 SQIVND (reference sequence). The full variable domain, in which reference TRBV19 and TRBJ2-3 provide the parts outside the CDR3, is DGGITQSPKYLFRKEGQNVTLSCEQNLNHDAMYWYRQDPGQGLRLIYYSQIVNDFQKGDIAEGYSVSREKKESFPLTVTSAQKNPTAFYLCASSPTGGADTQYFGPGTRLTVL.

The chain recombines TRBV14 with TRBJ1-2, with D maybe TRBD1 (5 bases). The CDR3 length is 18 residues. Germline-derived CDR1 and CDR2 are SGHDN and FVKESK. The V end lost 4 bases, the J end lost 1 base, and 22 bases lay between the germline ends. Here the CDR3 DNA reads TGTGCCAGCAGCCGTATCGGGCAGGGAGTCCCACGTAACTATGGCTACACCTTC. It codes for CASSRIGQGVPRNYGYTF.

This clone was counted between two and nine times. This chain's CDR3 is CASNREGQREFFSGEQFF. The CDR3 DNA reads TGTGCCAGCAACAGGGAGGGGCAGCGGGAGTTTTTTTCCGGTGAGCAGTTCTTC. The chain joins TRBV7-9 to TRBJ2-1; 8 positions match TRBD2. Germline CDR1 reads SEHNR; CDR2 reads FQNEAQ (reference sequence). V gave up 7 bases and J gave up 9 bases; unmatched junction bases: 23. The CDR3 contains 18 residues.

The rearrangement uses TRBV27 and TRBJ2-7; 7 nucleotides line up with TRBD1. From germline, CDR1 is MNHEY and CDR2 SMNVEV (reference sequence). There are 14 residues in the CDR3. J gave up 6 bases and V 3 bases, and 8 bases lay outside the gene matches. Written as DNA, the CDR3 is TGTGCCAGCAGTTTCGGGGACAGTCGGGGCGAGCAGTACTTC. Encoded protein: CASSFGDSRGEQYF.

J is TRBJ2-1 and V is TRBV19; 9 bases are shared with TRBD2. The J segment lost 5 bases and the V segment lost 10 bases, leaving 9 bases of the junction unmatched. This CDR3 comprises 14 residues. The germline V gene encodes CDR1 LNHDA and CDR2 SQIVND (reference sequence). CDR3 residues: CATFKAGGNNEQFF. CDR3 nucleotide sequence: TGTGCCACCTTTAAAGCGGGAGGAAACAATGAGCAGTTCTTC.

The V and J genes are TRBV28 and TRBJ2-7; 9 nucleotides agree with TRBD1. The CDR3 extends over 16 amino acids. V shed 0 bases, J shed 2 bases, and the junction held 5 bases outside the gene matches. Germline V gene lookup returns CDR1 MDHEN and CDR2 SYDVKM. CDR3 in amino acids: CASSLWGRTGAYEQYF. In nucleotides, the CDR3 is TGTGCCAGCAGTTTATGGGGGCGGACAGGGGCCTACGAGCAGTACTTC.

This clone was seen just once. The chain has TRBV6-5 and TRBJ2-5, with 7 bases fitting TRBD1. The CDR3 is 15 amino acids. With V trimmed by 2 bases and J by 4 bases, 7 bases remained unmatched. Per germline, CDR1 MNHEY and CDR2 SVGAGI. Here the CDR3 reads CASSYHGTVPETQYF. The DNA for the CDR3 is TGTGCCAGCAGTTACCACGGGACAGTCCCAGAGACCCAGTACTTC.

This chain connects TRBV5-6 to TRBJ2-5; no firm D call. The V and J ends lost 2 bases and 5 bases respectively, with 10 bases between them. The CDR3 contains 13 residues. CDR1 and CDR2 (germline): SGHDT, YYEEEE. CDR3 sequence: CASSFVTVETQYF. The CDR3 region has the DNA TGTGCCAGCAGCTTTGTTACGGTCGAGACCCAGTACTTC.

The chain has TRBV21-1 and TRBJ2-7; the table assigns TRBD1, which was not confirmed against the DNA. TRBV21-1 is a recognized pseudogene. The CDR3 sequence is 15 residues long. This CDR3 reads CASSKRPGGLNEQYF. The DNA of the CDR3 is TGTGCCAGCAGCAAACGCCCAGGGGGGCTTAACGAGCAGTACTTC.

The V call is TRBV14, the J call TRBJ1-2; D unresolved. The CDR3 loop spans 14 amino acids. Per germline, CDR1 SGHDN and CDR2 FVKESK. V was pared by 4 bases and J by 4 bases, with 13 bases between. CDR3 nucleotides: TGTGCCAGCAGCCTACGACGTACGGGCTATGGCTACACCTTC. Residues: CASSLRRTGYGYTF.

The chain joins TRBV9 to TRBJ2-1; TRBD2 agrees at 7 bases. Germline V gene data show CDR1 as SGDLS and CDR2 as YYNGEE. The CDR3 length is 17 residues. Trimming removed 0 bases from V and 2 bases from J; junction bases left unmatched: 8. The CDR3 DNA reads as TGTGCCAGCAGCGTAGCTCCGGGGGGAGTCCCCTACAATGAGCAGTTCTTC. This encodes CASSVAPGGVPYNEQFF.

The CDR3 region has the DNA TGCGCCAGCAGCTTCCGCGCGAACACTGAAGCTTTCTTT. Amino acid sequence: CASSFRANTEAFF. The chain couples TRBV5-1 to TRBJ1-1; D gene uncertain. Germline CDR1 and CDR2: SGHRS and YFSETQ. Between the trimmed V and J ends, which lost 2 bases and 1 base, there was a span of 6 bases. This CDR3 contains 13 residues.

This chain joins TRBV20-1 and TRBJ1-2; a possible D gene is TRBD1 (5 bases). The CDR3 runs to 13 residues. Germline V lookup: CDR1 DFQATT, CDR2 SNEGSKA (reference sequence). Trimming removed 5 bases from V and 1 base from J, with 11 bases in between. The CDR3 sequence is CSAGGGINYGYTF. CDR3 DNA sequence: TGCAGTGCTGGTGGGGGGATTAACTATGGCTACACCTTC.

The rearrangement links TRBV6-5 to TRBJ1-1; D gene unclear. Trimming stripped 8 bases from V and 5 bases from J, with 9 bases between. In germline, CDR1 is MNHEY, CDR2 SVGAGI. This CDR3 comprises 11 residues. CDR3 amino acids: CASRWGTEAFF. The CDR3 DNA sequence: TGTGCCAGCCGTTGGGGAACTGAAGCTTTCTTT.

This chain joins TRBV7-2 and TRBJ2-6, with D unclear. The CDR3 length is 18 residues. In germline, CDR1 is SGHTA, CDR2 FQGNSA. Deletions cut 1 base from V and 0 bases from J, with 13 bases between. CDR3 region: CASSLVGKIDSGANVLTF. The CDR3 DNA reads as TGTGCCAGCAGCTTAGTTGGGAAGATAGACTCTGGGGCCAACGTCCTGACTTTC. The whole variable domain, remainder taken from reference TRBV7-2 and TRBJ2-6, is GAGVSQSPSNKVTEKGKDVELRCDPISGHTALYWYRQSLGQGLEFLIYFQGNSAPDKSGLPSDRFSAERTGGSVSTLTIQRTQQEDSAVYLCASSLVGKIDSGANVLTFGAGSRLTVL.

This clone was counted between two and nine times. The chain combines TRBV9 with TRBJ2-3; D is ambiguous. In germline, CDR1 is SGDLS, CDR2 YYNGEE. Between the trimmed V and J ends, which lost 0 bases and 0 bases, there was a span of 5 bases. The CDR3 sequence is 14 residues long. CDR3 sequence (DNA): TGTGCCAGCAGCGTAGTTTGGAGCACAGATACGCAGTATTTT. Translated: CASSVVWSTDTQYF.

The sample holds a few counts of this clone. This chain connects TRBV6-4 to TRBJ2-2, with D possibly matching TRBD1 (6 bases). V was trimmed by 4 bases and J by 1 base, leaving 10 bases between them. The length of the CDR3 is 15 residues. CDR1 and CDR2 (germline): MRHNA, SNTAGT. This chain's CDR3 is CASSVGDKNTGELFF. The CDR3 bases are TGTGCCAGCAGTGTAGGGGACAAGAACACCGGGGAGCTGTTTTTT.